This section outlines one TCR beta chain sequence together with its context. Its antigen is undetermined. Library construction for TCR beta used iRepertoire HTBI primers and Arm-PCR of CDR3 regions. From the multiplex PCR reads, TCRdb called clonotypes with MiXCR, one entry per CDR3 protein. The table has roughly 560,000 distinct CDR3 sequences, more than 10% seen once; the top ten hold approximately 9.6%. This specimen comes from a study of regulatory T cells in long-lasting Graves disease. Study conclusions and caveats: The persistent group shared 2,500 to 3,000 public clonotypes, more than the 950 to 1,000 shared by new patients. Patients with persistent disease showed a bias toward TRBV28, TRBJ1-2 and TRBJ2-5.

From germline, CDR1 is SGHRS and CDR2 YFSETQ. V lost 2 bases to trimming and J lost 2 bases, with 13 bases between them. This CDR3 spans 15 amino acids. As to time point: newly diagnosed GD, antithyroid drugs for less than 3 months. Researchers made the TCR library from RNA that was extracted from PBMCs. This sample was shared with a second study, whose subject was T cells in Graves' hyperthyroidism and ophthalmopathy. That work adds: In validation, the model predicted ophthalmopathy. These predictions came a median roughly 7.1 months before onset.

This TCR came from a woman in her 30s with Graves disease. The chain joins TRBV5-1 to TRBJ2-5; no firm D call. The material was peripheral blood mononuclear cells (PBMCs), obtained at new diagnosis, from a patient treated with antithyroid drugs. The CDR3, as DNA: TGCGCCAGCAGCTTACAATACAGCTTACAAGAGACCCAGTACTTC. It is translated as CASSLQYSLQETQYF.